These T cell receptor beta chains were read from a single sample in a study of T cells after yellow fever vaccination. In TCRdb, the 5' RACE reads were re-called with MiXCR into one record per CDR3 protein. The sample contains some 300,000 distinct CDR3 sequences, less than 9.5% of which appear only once. The material was PBMCs, obtained more than 40 days after the first yellow fever vaccination. These receptors were taken from a man aged 18 to 30 who received the YFV17D yellow fever vaccine. Both conserved end residues are part of each CDR3. The D gene is left open where the match is weak. Only part of the rows carry a size: once, few, many, or a class if the clone is expanded.

V	D	size	J	CDR3	DNA
TRBV18	TRBD2	-	TRBJ2-5	CASSEGLAETQYF	TGTGCCAGCTCAGAGGGACTAGCTGAGACCCAGTACTTC
TRBV20-1	-	few	TRBJ2-3	CSAGTPGTDTQYF	TGCAGTGCCGGGACTCCCGGCACAGATACGCAGTATTTT
TRBV5-1	TRBD1	many	TRBJ2-4	CASSFDRGKNIQYF	TGCGCCAGCAGCTTCGACAGGGGAAAAAACATTCAGTACTTC
TRBV7-9	-	-	TRBJ1-6	CASSLDGTSPLHF	TGTGCCAGCAGCTTAGACGGGACCTCACCCCTCCACTTT
TRBV12-3/TRBV12-4	TRBD1	many	TRBJ2-3	CASSPRDRFKDTQYF	TGTGCCAGCAGTCCCCGGGACAGGTTTAAGGATACGCAGTATTTT
TRBV7-8	TRBD1	-	TRBJ2-1	CASRDRVTYNEQFF	TGTGCCAGCAGGGACAGGGTAACCTACAATGAGCAGTTCTTC
TRBV7-3	-	-	TRBJ2-5	CASSSGTAQETQYF	TGTGCCAGCAGCTCCGGGACGGCTCAAGAGACCCAGTACTTC
TRBV5-1	TRBD2	few	TRBJ2-1	CASSSGLAGGQSSYNEQFF	TGCGCCAGCAGCTCAGGACTAGCGGGGGGGCAAAGCTCCTACAATGAGCAGTTCTTC
TRBV7-3	TRBD2	-	TRBJ2-3	CATWGPSGGAENTQYF	TGTGCCACCTGGGGGCCTAGCGGGGGGGCCGAAAATACGCAGTATTTT
TRBV7-2	-	many	TRBJ1-5	CASSWGGQPQHF	TGTGCCAGCAGCTGGGGGGGTCAGCCCCAGCATTTT
TRBV12-5	-	few	TRBJ1-1	CADRKAFF	TGTGCTGATAGAAAAGCTTTCTTT
TRBV2	TRBD1	few	TRBJ1-4	CASQGAPNEKLFF	TGTGCCAGCCAGGGGGCCCCTAATGAAAAACTGTTTTTT
TRBV11-2	-	-	TRBJ1-1	CASSLGGRGNTEAFF	TGTGCCAGCAGCTTAGGGGGTCGGGGGAACACTGAAGCTTTCTTT
TRBV11-2	-	many	TRBJ1-5	CASSVERNQPQHF	TGTGCCAGCTCGGTGGAGCGCAATCAGCCCCAGCATTTT
TRBV6-1	TRBD2	few	TRBJ2-3	CASSSGIATDTQYF	TGTGCCAGCAGTAGCGGGATCGCCACAGATACGCAGTATTTT
TRBV5-5	-	-	TRBJ1-4	CASSRMGRREEKLFF	TGTGCCAGCAGCCGGATGGGCCGGAGGGAGGAAAAACTGTTTTTT
TRBV24-1	-	few	TRBJ2-3	CATSESGTASTDTQYF	TGTGCCACCAGTGAATCCGGGACGGCGAGCACAGATACGCAGTATTTT
TRBV9	-	-	TRBJ2-3	CASSPPTPTDTDTQYF	TGTGCCAGCAGCCCCCCGACTCCCACCGACACAGATACGCAGTATTTT
TRBV29-1	TRBD2	few	TRBJ2-6	CSVAGGTMHSGANVLTF	TGCAGCGTTGCTGGTGGGACTATGCACTCTGGGGCCAACGTCCTGACTTTC
TRBV6-1	TRBD2	once	TRBJ2-1	CASSTLGTSYNELFF	TGTGCCAGCAGTACCCTCGGGACTAGCTACAATGAGCTGTTCTTC
TRBV4-1	-	few	TRBJ1-5	CASSQALDQPQHF	TGCGCCAGCAGCCAAGCCTTAGATCAGCCCCAGCATTTT
TRBV24-1	-	few	TRBJ2-3	CATSEWGPGDTDTQYF	TGTGCCACCAGTGAATGGGGGCCCGGAGACACAGATACGCAGTATTTT
TRBV20-1	-	-	TRBJ1-4	CSARHSNEKLFF	TGCAGTGCTAGACACAGCAATGAAAAACTGTTTTTT
TRBV2	-	few	TRBJ2-5	CASSENIGPKTQYF	TGTGCCAGCAGTGAGAATATAGGTCCGAAGACCCAGTACTTC
TRBV29-1	-	-	TRBJ1-2	CSVTQGSYGYTF	TGCAGCGTTACGCAGGGCAGCTATGGCTACACCTTC
TRBV6-2/TRBV6-3	-	few	TRBJ2-2	CASSYVEVGELFF	TGTGCCAGCAGTTACGTGGAGGTCGGGGAGCTGTTTTTT
TRBV4-1	-	-	TRBJ1-2	CASSQPASSLYGYTF	TGCGCCAGCAGCCAGCCGGCGTCCTCCCTCTATGGCTACACCTTC
TRBV6-2/TRBV6-3	-	few	TRBJ2-4	CASSYDPQGWDIQYF	TGTGCCAGCAGTTACGACCCACAGGGATGGGACATTCAGTACTTC
TRBV18	-	few	TRBJ2-5	CASSGPLGETQYF	TGTGCCAGCTCAGGACCTCTAGGCGAGACCCAGTACTTC
TRBV18	TRBD1	few	TRBJ2-1	CASSPGQGGEQFF	TGTGCCAGCTCACCAGGACAGGGCGGTGAGCAGTTCTTC
TRBV7-2	-	few	TRBJ1-6	CASSLWVRVDSPLHF	TGTGCCAGCAGCCTTTGGGTGCGGGTTGATTCACCCCTCCACTTT
TRBV4-3	-	few	TRBJ2-6	CASSQEGLEASGANVLTF	TGCGCCAGCAGCCAAGAGGGATTAGAGGCCTCTGGGGCCAACGTCCTGACTTTC
TRBV20-1	-	many	TRBJ2-1	CSAGNQMSSYNEQFF	TGCAGTGCCGGAAACCAAATGAGCTCCTACAATGAGCAGTTCTTC
TRBV7-8	-	-	TRBJ1-2	CASAAYRDGYTF	TGTGCCAGCGCGGCCTACAGGGACGGCTACACCTTC
TRBV7-2	-	-	TRBJ1-2	CASSTGQYYGYTF	TGTGCCAGCAGCACAGGACAATACTATGGCTACACCTTC
TRBV9	-	few	TRBJ1-4	CASSVAKDEGKLFF	TGTGCCAGCAGCGTAGCTAAAGACGAGGGAAAACTGTTTTTT
TRBV5-6	-	-	TRBJ2-3	CASSSDRRGSDTQYF	TGTGCCAGCAGCTCCGACAGGAGGGGGTCAGATACGCAGTATTTT
TRBV29-1	-	-	TRBJ2-2	CSGRENTGELFF	TGCAGCGGCAGGGAAAACACCGGGGAGCTGTTTTTT
TRBV3-1	-	-	TRBJ1-3	CASSQDRINSGNTIYF	TGTGCCAGCAGCCAAGATCGCATTAACTCTGGAAACACCATATATTTT
TRBV11-2	-	many	TRBJ2-2	CASSLDGATANTGELFF	TGTGCCAGCAGCTTAGACGGAGCGACAGCGAACACCGGGGAGCTGTTTTTT
TRBV5-3	-	few	TRBJ1-1	CARSLGRGSEAFF	TGTGCCAGAAGCTTGGGAAGAGGCAGTGAAGCTTTCTTT
TRBV7-9	-	few	TRBJ2-2	CASSLLSTTNTGELFF	TGTGCCAGCAGCTTATTAAGTACCACGAACACCGGGGAGCTGTTTTTT
TRBV12-3/TRBV12-4	-	few	TRBJ1-2	CASSPGGFHGYTF	TGTGCCAGCAGCCCGGGGGGGTTCCATGGCTACACCTTC
TRBV20-1	-	-	TRBJ2-5	CSARGGGRTVDRVETQYF	TGCAGTGCTAGAGGTGGTGGGAGGACAGTCGACAGGGTGGAGACCCAGTACTTC
TRBV7-2	-	-	TRBJ2-1	CASSQTRRGFWVEQFF	TGTGCCAGCAGCCAAACTAGGAGGGGGTTTTGGGTCGAGCAGTTCTTC
TRBV4-2	TRBD1	-	TRBJ2-2	CASSQEAQGYTGELFF	TGTGCCAGCAGCCAAGAGGCACAGGGGTACACCGGGGAGCTGTTTTTT
TRBV7-3	-	-	TRBJ2-1	CASSLNSIHPAGEQFF	TGTGCCAGCAGCTTAAACTCCATCCACCCCGCGGGGGAGCAGTTCTTC
TRBV27	-	-	TRBJ1-4	CASSGKGFANEKLFF	TGTGCCAGCAGTGGGAAGGGGTTTGCTAATGAAAAACTGTTTTTT
TRBV12-3/TRBV12-4	-	few	TRBJ2-5	CASSQSRGETQYF	TGTGCCAGCAGTCAGTCAAGGGGTGAGACCCAGTACTTC
TRBV27	-	-	TRBJ1-1	CLLVDRQALNTEAFF	TGCCTCCTAGTGGATAGACAGGCCCTGAACACTGAAGCTTTCTTT
TRBV20-1	-	-	TRBJ2-1	CSAEGGHYNELFF	TGCAGTGCCGAGGGGGGGCACTACAATGAGCTGTTCTTC
TRBV7-2	-	-	TRBJ1-4	CASSLGMGGSSNEKLFF	TGTGCCAGCAGCTTAGGGATGGGGGGTTCGTCTAATGAAAAACTGTTTTTT
TRBV10-3	-	many	TRBJ2-5	CAISESISTGRETQYF	TGTGCCATCAGTGAGTCGATCTCTACAGGGCGAGAGACCCAGTACTTC
TRBV2	TRBD2	few	TRBJ2-2	CASRGLDSGELFF	TGTGCCAGCAGAGGACTAGATTCCGGGGAGCTGTTTTTT
TRBV20-1	-	-	TRBJ2-5	CSASPQRETQYF	TGCAGTGCTAGCCCCCAGAGAGAGACCCAGTACTTC
TRBV4-3	-	-	TRBJ2-3	CASSQDSLDTQYF	TGCGCCAGCAGCCAAGATTCTCTGGATACGCAGTATTTT
TRBV7-9	TRBD1	few	TRBJ2-3	CASSLGQGFDTQYF	TGTGCCAGCAGCTTAGGACAGGGTTTCGATACGCAGTATTTT
TRBV6-1	-	few	TRBJ2-2	CASRLLGLGTGELFF	TGTGCCAGCAGACTTCTTGGACTGGGCACCGGGGAGCTGTTTTTT
TRBV20-1	-	few	TRBJ2-5	CCARSPSDGSRETQYF	TGCTGTGCTAGATCTCCCTCGGACGGGTCCAGAGAGACCCAGTACTTC
TRBV12-3/TRBV12-4	TRBD1	many	TRBJ2-5	CASSPQGARETQYF	TGTGCCAGCAGTCCACAGGGGGCGCGGGAGACCCAGTACTTC